This TCR beta chain is from a study of circulating CD8 cells and anti-PD-1 response in melanoma. Background on the study: Of some 13 patients, seven got anti-PD-1 first and six had prior therapy. Findings and limits, study-wide: Subset repertoires were largely private at M1, with under 7.5% shared.

The CDR3 runs 14 residues. Germline V lookup: CDR1 KGHDR, CDR2 SFDVKD. The germline V and J ends were trimmed by 3 bases and 0 bases, with 2 bases remaining between them. This clonotype is labeled large. Its target is not known. From live CD3+CD8+TCRalphabeta+ cells, four PD-1 and/or TIGIT subsets were sorted. The QIAseq Immune Repertoire TCR panel built the libraries from approximately 15 ng of total RNA. TCRdb fed the reads into MiXCR, producing one record per CDR3 protein. This table has roughly 500 distinct CDR3 sequences, just over 8.5% appearing once. The sequence derives from a human donor with melanoma. The V gene is TRBV24-1, the J gene TRBJ2-6; D is ambiguous. Sequenced material: CD8+ T cells from PBMCs, taken at baseline or after one month of anti-PD-1 therapy (not recorded which). The CDR3 nucleotides are TGTGCCACCAGTGATAGCTCTGGGGCCAACGTCCTGACTTTC. It translates to CATSDSSGANVLTF.